The 21 T cell receptor beta chains presented below share a single source sample, sequenced in a study of graft-versus-host responses after intestinal transplantation. Method: immunoSEQ multiplex PCR; TCRdb's copy keeps in-frame clones and lacks some. The profile shows 85,000 to 90,000 clones, roughly 87% of them singletons. No cognate antigen is known for these TCRs. Specimen: unstimulated CD8+ T cells sorted from spleen or lymph node cells, collected before intestinal transplant. These receptors came from a human donor who received an intestinal transplant.

A word on this clone: The sample carries other DNA sequences with the same CDR3. V gene TRBV5-4 combines with J gene TRBJ1-4, with D hard to call. This CDR3 is built from 15 residues. With 4 bases removed from V and 6 bases from J, the gap between germline ends came to 16 bases. Germline loops: CDR1 SGHNT, CDR2 YYREEE (reference sequence). CDR3 DNA sequence: TGTGCCAGCAGCGGTAGCGGTGGGGAGGATGAAAAACTGTTTTTT. Translated: CASSGSGGEDEKLFF.

V usage is TRBV13 and J usage is TRBJ1-2; D remains unclear. The germline V gene has CDR1 PRHDT and CDR2 FYEKMQ (reference sequence). Deletions cut 4 bases from V and 6 bases from J, with 6 bases between. The CDR3 extends over 11 amino acids. The CDR3 sequence is CASSSTNGYTF. The CDR3 bases are TGTGCCAGCAGCTCTACCAATGGCTACACCTTC.

The chain uses TRBV5-1 and TRBJ1-2; TRBD1 aligns across 9 bases. CDR1 and CDR2 from the germline V gene are SGHRS and YFSETQ. This CDR3 is 13 amino acids long. The J segment lost 7 bases and the V segment lost 7 bases, leaving 8 bases of the junction unmatched. The CDR3 DNA sequence: TGCGCCAGCGGGGGACAGGGCATCGGTGGCTACACCTTC. Translation gives CASGGQGIGGYTF. Looking up the rest from reference TRBV5-1 and TRBJ1-2 gives the full variable domain: KAGVTQTPRYLIKTRGQQVTLSCSPISGHRSVSWYQQTPGQGLQFLFEYFSETQRNKGNFPGRFSGRQFSNSRSEMNVSTLELGDSALYLCASGGQGIGGYTFGSGTRLTVV.

This clone was recorded once. The V call is TRBV2, the J call TRBJ2-5; D is perhaps TRBD2 (6 bases). V lost 5 bases and J lost 1, with 14 bases in between. The CDR3 is 15 amino acids. Germline CDR1 is SNHLY and CDR2 is FYNNEI. The CDR3 nucleotides read TGTGCCAGCAGTAATACCCTAGCGATCCAAGAGACCCAGTACTTC. As protein: CASSNTLAIQETQYF.

This clone is categorized as medium-sized. The genes are TRBV5-4 and TRBJ2-1; weak D call: TRBD2 (6 bases). Trimming pared 0 bases from V and 2 bases from J, leaving 12 bases between. This CDR3 is built from 16 residues. Per the germline V gene, CDR1 is SGHNT and CDR2 is YYREEE (reference sequence). The CDR3 reads CASSLGAGSPYNEQFF. As DNA, the CDR3 is TGTGCCAGCAGCTTGGGAGCGGGTTCTCCCTACAATGAGCAGTTCTTC.

This clone showed up just a few times. This chain uses TRBV6-5 with TRBJ2-7, with a weak D call TRBD2 (6 bases). CDR1 and CDR2 from the germline V gene are MNHEY and SVGAGI. The CDR3 runs to 15 residues. V gave up 2 bases and J gave up 3 bases, with 14 bases separating them. The CDR3 reads CASSYGSGADYEQYF. The CDR3 DNA reads as TGTGCCAGCAGTTACGGGTCGGGAGCGGACTACGAGCAGTACTTC.

The V gene is TRBV11-2, the J gene TRBJ2-7, with D possibly TRBD1 on 6 matching bases. V was pared by 0 bases and J by 0 bases, with 12 bases between. From germline, CDR1 is SGHAT and CDR2 FQNNGV. The CDR3 has 16 residues. CDR3 coding DNA: TGTGCCAGCAGCTTAGACAGGGGTTATATCTCCTACGAGCAGTACTTC. Protein sequence: CASSLDRGYISYEQYF.

The chain uses TRBV12-5 and TRBJ1-3, with 8 bases that match TRBD1. Germline V CDR1 and CDR2: LGHNT, FRNRAP. There are 19 residues in the CDR3. The trim removed 2 bases at V and 0 bases at J, leaving 12 bases unmatched. The CDR3 region is CASGLTWTGRYYSGNTIYF. The CDR3 nucleotides read TGTGCTAGTGGTTTGACCTGGACAGGGCGATATTACTCTGGAAACACCATATATTTT.

The gene calls are TRBV6-5 and TRBJ2-2; D perhaps matches TRBD2 (5 bases). Trimming took 7 bases from V and 0 from J, leaving 6 bases between them. Germline V lookup: CDR1 MNHEY, CDR2 SVGAGI. The CDR3 length is 13 residues. CDR3 region: CASTGANTGELFF. DNA of the CDR3: TGTGCCAGCACCGGGGCGAACACCGGGGAGCTGTTTTTT.

The rearrangement links TRBV2 to TRBJ2-7; no reliable D call. The germline V and J ends were trimmed by 3 bases and 4 bases, with 4 bases remaining between them. The CDR3 spans 11 residues. CDR1 is SNHLY and CDR2 is FYNNEI in the germline V gene. The DNA of the CDR3 is TGTGCCAGCAGTGACCGGTACGAGCAGTACTTC. It encodes CASSDRYEQYF.

The CDR3: CASSQETGYEQYF. The CDR3 nucleotides read TGCGCCAGCAGTCAAGAGACAGGATACGAGCAGTACTTC. The chain couples TRBV23-1 to TRBJ2-7, with D maybe TRBD1 (6 bases). TRBV23-1 is annotated as an ORF whose role is uncertain. Deletions cut 2 bases from V and 4 bases from J, with 9 bases between. This CDR3 has 13 amino acids.

This chain connects TRBV27 to TRBJ1-5; D not resolved. V gave up 4 bases and J gave up 7 bases, with 11 bases separating them. Germline V gene data show CDR1 as MNHEY and CDR2 as SMNVEV (reference sequence). CDR3 length: 13 residues. The CDR3 loop reads CASSSVYGQPQHF. CDR3 nucleotide sequence: TGTGCCAGCAGTTCCGTTTACGGGCAGCCCCAGCATTTT.

This sequence joins TRBV5-6 and TRBJ2-5; TRBD1 matches 7 bases. Germline lookup yields CDR1 SGHDT and CDR2 YYEEEE. The CDR3 is made up of 14 amino acids. The V gene end was trimmed by 2 bases and the J gene end by 1 base; junction bases not matched to a gene: 2. The CDR3 DNA is TGTGCCAGCAGCTTTGGGACAGTCCAAGAGACCCAGTACTTC. Translation: CASSFGTVQETQYF.

This clone was observed a single time. The V and J genes are TRBV28 and TRBJ2-7, with D tentatively TRBD2 (7 bases). Trimming pared 2 bases from V and 2 bases from J, leaving 16 bases between. The CDR3 totals 16 residues. CDR1 is MDHEN, CDR2 SYDVKM, per germline. The CDR3 nucleotides are TGTGCCAGCAGTTTACGGGGGGCGTTAGTCCCCTACGAGCAGTACTTC. It is translated as CASSLRGALVPYEQYF.

The V and J genes are TRBV30 and TRBJ2-7, with TRBD2 matching over 7 bases. CDR3 length: 12 amino acids. Germline V gene sequence: CDR1 GTSNPN, CDR2 SVGIG (reference sequence). The CDR3 region is CASTSASYEQYF. The CDR3 DNA follows: TGTGCGTCTACTAGCGCCTCCTACGAGCAGTACTTC.

The CDR3 region is CASSQVCRGYYGYTF. The CDR3, as DNA: TGTGCCAGCAGCCAAGTTTGCAGGGGGTACTATGGCTACACCTTC. The genes are TRBV14 and TRBJ1-2; 7 bases match TRBD1. The trim removed 1 base at V and 3 bases at J, leaving 5 bases unmatched. The germline V gene has CDR1 SGHDN and CDR2 FVKESK. The CDR3 spans 15 residues.

The rearrangement joins TRBV2 to TRBJ1-1; D may be TRBD1 (5 bases). This CDR3 spans 13 amino acids. Germline values: CDR1 SNHLY, CDR2 FYNNEI. The ends were cut back, 2 bases at V and 5 bases at J, with 9 bases in the middle. CDR3 bases: TGTGCCAGCAGTGAATCAGGGATAACTGAAGCTTTCTTT. The encoded protein is CASSESGITEAFF.

This rearrangement joins TRBV6-5 to TRBJ2-7; tentatively, D is TRBD2 (5 bases). Germline V gene sequence: CDR1 MNHEY, CDR2 SVGAGI. The V end was cut by 8 bases, the J end by 2 bases, with 10 bases between. There are 12 residues in the CDR3. CDR3 loop: CASEGSTYEQYF. The CDR3 DNA reads as TGTGCCAGCGAGGGCAGCACCTACGAGCAGTACTTC.

In regard to this clone: Relative to the germline gene, one junction end is altered; a read error may explain this. The chain has TRBV23-1 and TRBJ2-6, with 10 bases lining up with TRBD1. TRBV23-1 is labeled an ORF, and its function is uncertain. The CDR3 sequence is 18 residues long. The CDR3 loop reads CARSQPTGGDSGANVLTF. The CDR3 bases are TGCGCCCGCAGTCAGCCGACAGGGGGCGACTCTGGGGCCAACGTCCTGACTTTC.

This chain links TRBV29-1 with TRBJ1-1, with a weak D call TRBD1 (5 bases). V gave up 8 bases and J gave up 0 bases, with 16 bases separating them. The germline V gene encodes CDR1 SQVTM and CDR2 ANQGSEA. This CDR3 is 14 amino acids long. CDR3 protein: CSTRDGDMNTEAFF. The CDR3 DNA reads as TGCAGCACCCGGGACGGAGACATGAACACTGAAGCTTTCTTT.

The sample holds one count of this clone. This sequence joins TRBV7-7 and TRBJ1-1, with TRBD1 as a possible D gene (5 bases). The germline V gene encodes CDR1 SSHAT and CDR2 FNYEAQ (reference sequence). V lost 1 base and J 0 bases, leaving 21 bases between the germline ends. The CDR3 is 19 residues long. DNA of the CDR3: TGTGCCAGCAGCTTAGGGGGCCCAGGCTTTGAAGGTTTGAACACTGAAGCTTTCTTT. This gives the protein CASSLGGPGFEGLNTEAFF.